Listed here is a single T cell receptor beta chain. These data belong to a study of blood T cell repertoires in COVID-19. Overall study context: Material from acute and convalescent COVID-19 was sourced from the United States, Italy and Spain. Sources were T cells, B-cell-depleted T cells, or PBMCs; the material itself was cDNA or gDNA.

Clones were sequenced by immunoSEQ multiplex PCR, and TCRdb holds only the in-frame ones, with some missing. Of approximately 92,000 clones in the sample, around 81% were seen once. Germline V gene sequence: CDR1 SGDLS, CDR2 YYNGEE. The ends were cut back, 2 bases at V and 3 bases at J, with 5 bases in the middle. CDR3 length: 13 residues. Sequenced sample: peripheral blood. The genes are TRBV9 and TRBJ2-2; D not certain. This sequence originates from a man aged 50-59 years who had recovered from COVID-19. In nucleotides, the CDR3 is TGTGCCAGCAGCGTCACAGACACCGGGGAGCTGTTTTTT. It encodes CASSVTDTGELFF.